This TCR beta chain derives from a study of cytomegalovirus exposure and HLA in healthy donors (dated by TCRdb to about 2017). With regard to the full study: An earlier analysis of around 600 of the donors reported more than 250 Gb of sequence data and 100 million to 130 million unique TCR beta sequences from about 200 million T cells. The study used immunosequencing to profile the T cell repertoires of about 670 subjects and linked those repertoires to cytomegalovirus serostatus. Because of strong linkage in the cohort, five DR-DQ haplotypes were treated as single units for association and clustering. Typing coverage varied by locus: about 629-640 donors for A, B, C, DRB1 and DQB1; approximately 520 for DQA1; about 590 for DPA1; around 450 for DPB1. The study aimed to test whether cataloging public T cell receptors could reveal signatures of past pathogen exposure. A later analysis re-examined previously published TCR beta repertoires from 500 to 700 donors and added high-resolution HLA genotyping to investigate patterns of TCR occurrence. Of the roughly 400 genotyped donors, roughly 85% fell in the genetic ancestry cluster associated with self-reported Caucasian donors. Donor age, sex, ethnicity and CMV serostatus were compiled alongside the repertoire data. The later analysis used no new phenotypic data to find candidate immune exposures, relying instead on TCR beta sequences and their occurrence across donors. Both class I and class II loci were covered by HLA typing, at four-digit resolution. All discovery cohort repertoires had been generated on a single sequencing platform. Among roughly 400 genotyped donors of the cohort, an average of about 240,000 unique TCR beta nucleotide sequences were sequenced per donor, roughly 20% of them non-productive. Besides the first cohort of 666 subjects, a separate validation cohort made up of over a hundred different subjects was used. To predict cytomegalovirus infection status, the study combined high-throughput TCR immunosequencing, statistical association of individual TCRs with disease status, and machine learning. To decide whether each TCR beta V gene segment behaved as functional or pseudogenic, an earlier analysis of some 600 of the donors relied on high-throughput TCR beta sequencing. In a later genetic analysis, genome-wide SNP genotypes for about 55% of the roughly 700 donors were used, and that subset was treated as a discovery cohort. An early release that covered fewer than 750 HLA-typed donors contained 250 to 350 gigabases of sequencing data and tens of millions of unique TCR sequences.

To prepare the library, the immunoSEQ multiplex PCR assay was applied. A mixture of 60 forward primers for TCR Vbeta segments and 13 reverse primers for TCR Jbeta segments was used in the multiplex PCR. The CDR3 region of rearranged TCR beta genes was amplified from genomic DNA by a multiplex PCR assay. The amplified TCR beta libraries were sequenced on the Illumina HiSeq System as 87-base-pair reads. The study's processing was this. In a later analysis, tens of millions of unique TCR beta chains were counted across the roughly 610 repertoires, and roughly 11 million of these chains were shared by at least two donors. Raw reads were error-corrected and collapsed into unique sequences by a nearest-neighbor algorithm in which closely related sequences were merged to remove PCR and sequencing errors. V, D and J gene segments were assigned by aligning CDR3 sequences to IMGT reference sequences. Each retained sequence needed at least a six-nucleotide match to both a V gene segment and a J gene segment. A rearrangement counted as productive if the CDR3 had no stop codons and remained in frame with V and J, and every other rearrangement counted as non-productive. CDR3 was defined by IMGT convention, running from the second conserved V-encoded cysteine to the conserved J-encoded phenylalanine. Sequences without an unambiguous match to a single V gene segment were excluded from the earlier analysis of 450 to 750 of the donors. An earlier analysis of just under 600 of the donors called V segments functional above 56.7% productive rearrangements and segregating when the between-donor standard deviation exceeded 5%. A statistical classification framework was built to diagnose cytomegalovirus status from the catalog of TCR beta chain sequences. V and J gene assignment, in a later analysis, came from comparing TCR nucleotide sequences with IMGT/GENE-DB human TR gene sequences. In a later analysis, CDR3 sequences and most-parsimonious VDJ recombination scenarios were assigned using the TCRdist pipeline. In a later analysis, every TCR beta chain was defined by the combination of its CDR3 amino acid sequence and its V-gene family, and reads without a unique V-gene family were dropped. A later analysis removed roughly 590 highly shared, low-generation-probability nucleotide sequences to deal with suspected cross-contamination and a sequencing artifact. In a later analysis, a clonal expansion index for each public chain was calculated from normalized within-repertoire ranks of inferred template counts. In a later analysis, generation probabilities were computed with a VDJ recombination model fitted to out-of-frame rearrangements, and the resulting probabilities were checked against IGoR. In a later analysis, TCR-TCR, TCR-HLA and TCR-CMV co-occurrence was scored with hypergeometric tests, and a repertoire-size bias correction was applied to TCR pairs. To estimate false discovery rates, a later analysis permuted the HLA or CMV assignments 20 times. In a later analysis, co-occurring TCRs were grouped using DBSCAN, with TCRdist sequence similarity added in when clustering inside HLA-allele-positive subsets. Repertoires with fewer than 30,000 or more than 120,000 public chains were left out of co-occurrence clustering, as were a handful of repertoires with anomalous nucleotide sharing. The source is immuneACCESS, and TCRdb retained only in-frame sequences with V and J called. Part of the clones is not carried over; for the studies checked, unresolved V genes explain less than half of this, and the remainder is unexplained. V, J and clone size are those of that table, while D and trimming were read from the DNA. This sample holds some 210,000 clones; approximately 82% were observed only once. 3.8% of the sample is taken by the ten largest.

In regard to this clone: What antigen it recognizes has not been identified. No much larger clonotype is one base removed from it; base qualities were not supplied.

The cohort was made up of 500 to 800 healthy bone marrow donors. At the time of sampling, every cohort member was nominally healthy, though immune exposures that went unrecorded were likely present. The donor was CMV seronegative and belonged to the group of 350 to 400 seronegative cohort members. Each donor provided a peripheral blood sample, and peripheral blood mononuclear cells were used for TCR beta sequencing. The Qiagen DNeasy Blood Extraction Kit was used to extract genomic DNA from the blood cell samples. The paper as a whole reports these results and caveats: A later genetic analysis associated a missense DCLRE1C variant with V-gene and J-gene trimming of TCR beta chains, and an independent cohort replicated the association. Because HLA typing was missing for some donors at each locus, association tests included only the typed subset. A few of the identified cytomegalovirus-associated TCR beta chains were confirmed in vitro to be specific for cytomegalovirus antigens. The classifier was reported to diagnose cytomegalovirus status with high specificity and sensitivity in both the original and validation cohorts. In an earlier analysis of some 540 of the donors, most TCR beta V segments appeared in productive rearrangements about 90% or about 30% of the time, broadly matching IMGT annotations. A later analysis associated some 17,000 TCR beta sequences with specific HLA alleles at a false discovery rate of 0.05. Compared with the approximately 600-donor mean, donors in an Asian-associated ancestry cluster had fewer N-insertions in productive TCRs, according to a later genetic analysis. Correlated functional status among segregating V segments might reflect linkage disequilibrium, but an unknown experimental factor could not be ruled out. For the cohort, immune exposure information was limited to CMV serostatus. A total of 150 to 200 TCR beta chains were listed by the study as associated with cytomegalovirus. A further reported finding was that TCR beta sequences accurately predicted the HLA-A and HLA-B alleles for most subjects in the first cohort. In a later analysis, TCR association rates were found to vary across HLA loci, with the most associated TCRs seen for DRB1 alleles and the fewest for HLA-C alleles. Most CMV-associated TCR beta chains appeared to be HLA-restricted in a later analysis, and the HLA associations seemed to be driven largely by CMV exposure. It was suggested by the authors that the approach could potentially be generalized to other disease states and immunological phenotypes. Across donors, most TCR sequences were observed very rarely, whereas some public TCRs were present in many individuals. Compared with equally common non-associated chains, HLA-associated TCR beta chains in a later analysis were more clonally expanded and had lower generation probabilities. The earlier analysis of fewer than 750 of the donors excluded 15 to 20 rarely observed V segments, including chromosome 9 orphons, because counts were too low. Only TCR beta chains were sequenced in this cohort, and the absence of alpha or paired-chain data limited detectable features. Sequencing depth was assumed to be roughly uniform across donors in the presence/absence analyses, though that assumption may not hold. A later analysis reported that several top co-occurrence clusters appeared linked to parvovirus B19, influenza, CMV and Epstein-Barr virus. When HLA alleles, especially DR and DQ, strongly co-occurred, TCR associations were difficult to assign to individual alleles. A group of highly shared sequence variants was considered likely to be a technical artifact of the sequencing pipeline.

Sequencing used PBMCs. The TCR sequence derives from a male donor in good health and CMV-seronegative.

The CDR3 sequence is CASSEAPLGLAPNYEQYF. The DNA reads as follows: TGTGCCAGCAGTGAAGCACCCCTGGGACTAGCGCCTAACTACGAGCAGTACTTC. The chain is made from TRBV6-1 and TRBJ2-7, with 10 central nucleotides matching TRBD2. CDR1 MNHNS and CDR2 SASEGT were looked up in the germline V gene. Germline trimming: 0 bases from V, 3 bases from J; junction bases outside gene matches: 11. From the cysteine through the phenylalanine, the CDR3 covers 18 amino acids. Of the read, only the CDR3 DNA is kept; its 54 bases are in frame from base 1.